Following are 12 T cell receptor beta chains from one sample sequenced in a study of T cell responses to AZD1222 COVID-19 vaccine. Clones were sequenced by immunoSEQ multiplex PCR, and TCRdb holds only the in-frame ones, with some missing. Of 45,000 to 55,000 clones in the sample, roughly 84% are singletons; the top ten hold roughly 22%. The source was peripheral blood, collected on day 0 of MenACWY control vaccination. Every receptor here comes from an adult in good health.

The chain has TRBV18 and TRBJ1-5; D unclear. The CDR3 totals 14 residues. V lost 5 bases and J 1 base, leaving 9 bases between the germline ends. In germline, CDR1 is KGHSH, CDR2 LQKENI. CDR3 DNA sequence: TGTGCCAGCTCATACAGAATAAGCAATCAGCCCCAGCATTTT. Its protein is CASSYRISNQPQHF.

This clone came up a few times. This rearrangement joins TRBV5-4 to TRBJ2-5; 11 bases are shared with TRBD2. J lost 3 bases, V lost 5 bases, and 6 bases had no gene match. Per the germline V gene, CDR1 is SGHNT and CDR2 is YYREEE (reference sequence). This CDR3 is built from 15 residues. Written as DNA, the CDR3 is TGTGCCAGCAGATTAGCGGGGGGGCGGAAAGAGACCCAGTACTTC. This translates into CASRLAGGRKETQYF.

V usage is TRBV28 and J usage is TRBJ1-4; D may be TRBD1 (6 bases). The length of the CDR3 is 12 residues. Germline V CDR1 and CDR2: MDHEN, SYDVKM. The V end was cut by 8 bases, the J end by 11 bases, with 15 bases between. CDR3 in amino acids: CASRTGTTKLFF. As DNA, the CDR3 is TGTGCCAGCCGCACAGGGACCACCAAACTGTTTTTT.

J is TRBJ1-1 and V is TRBV20-1; D perhaps matches TRBD1 (5 bases). Trimming left V 3 bases short and J 5 bases short, with 19 bases between. Germline CDR1 DFQATT, CDR2 SNEGSKA (reference sequence). This CDR3 comprises 15 residues. The CDR3 DNA reads TGCAGTGCTAGTGATGCCCAGGGAGTGGGTACTGAAGCTTTCTTT. Amino acids: CSASDAQGVGTEAFF.

The genes are TRBV5-1 and TRBJ2-3, with 8 bases aligning to TRBD2. The V gene end was trimmed by 0 bases and the J gene end by 2 bases; junction bases not matched to a gene: 5. CDR3 length: 16 amino acids. Germline V gene sequence: CDR1 SGHRS, CDR2 YFSETQ. CDR3 coding DNA: TGCGCCAGCAGCTTGGAGCGGGGGTCGAACACAGATACGCAGTATTTT. It is translated as CASSLERGSNTDTQYF.

The rearrangement uses TRBV4-1 and TRBJ1-4, with D hard to call. The ends were cut back, 1 base at V and 2 bases at J, with 17 bases in the middle. CDR1 MGHRA and CDR2 YSYEKL come from the germline V gene. The CDR3 is 18 amino acids. CDR3 amino acids: CASSQGPLGRRTNEKLFF. CDR3 coding DNA: TGCGCCAGCAGCCAAGGGCCGCTGGGGAGAAGGACTAATGAAAAACTGTTTTTT.

V is TRBV29-1 and J is TRBJ1-1, with TRBD1 identical over 9 bases. The CDR3 extends over 14 amino acids. Germline CDR1 and CDR2: SQVTM and ANQGSEA. Unmatched junction bases numbered 6, after V lost 7 bases and J lost 0 bases. CDR3 bases: TGCAGCGCACTGGACAGGGGAATGAACACTGAAGCTTTCTTT. This gives the protein CSALDRGMNTEAFF.

The chain has TRBV5-4 and TRBJ2-1; D tentatively fits TRBD1 or TRBD2 (5 bases each). Germline CDR1 is SGHNT and CDR2 is YYREEE (reference sequence). Trimming took 1 base from V and 5 from J, leaving 13 bases between them. The CDR3 totals 15 residues. The CDR3 reads CASSLRGGPNNEQFF. The CDR3 nucleotides read TGTGCCAGCAGCTTGCGTGGGGGACCAAACAATGAGCAGTTCTTC.

The gene calls are TRBV20-1 and TRBJ1-1; D remains unclear. From germline, CDR1 is DFQATT and CDR2 SNEGSKA (reference sequence). Trimming took off 4 bases at V and 5 bases at J, with 8 bases between the two ends. The CDR3 is 11 amino acids. CDR3 in amino acids: CSANPRTEAFF. The CDR3 nucleotides read TGCAGTGCTAACCCTCGGACTGAAGCTTTCTTT.

This chain uses TRBV28 with TRBJ2-7; TRBD1 might be the D (5 bases). V gave up 2 bases and J gave up 9 bases, with 14 bases separating them. CDR3 size: 13 residues. Per germline, CDR1 MDHEN and CDR2 SYDVKM. The DNA of the CDR3 is TGTGCCAGCAGTTTAAGACAGTCCACCCCGCAGTACTTC. It specifies CASSLRQSTPQYF.

Regarding this clone: This sample also contains other DNA sequences that code for the same CDR3. The chain couples TRBV10-3 to TRBJ1-1; possibly TRBD1 for D (5 bases). The CDR3 is 13 amino acids. The germline V gene has CDR1 ENHRY and CDR2 SYGVKD. V gave up 5 bases and J gave up 1 base, with 8 bases separating them. This CDR3 reads CAISTGQNTEAFF. CDR3 DNA sequence: TGTGCCATCAGTACAGGACAGAACACTGAAGCTTTCTTT.

CDR3 sequence reads: CASSPSRGTALEAFF. DNA for the CDR3: TGTGCCAGCAGTCCCTCCAGGGGGACAGCACTAGAAGCTTTCTTT. The V gene is TRBV25-1, the J gene TRBJ1-1, with TRBD1 identical over 7 bases. V was pared by 5 bases and J by 8 bases, with 14 bases of the junction left unmatched. Germline CDR1 is MGHDK and CDR2 is SYGVNS. The CDR3 length is 15 residues. The variable domain in full, with the rest retrieved from reference TRBV25-1 and TRBJ1-1, is EADIYQTPRYLVIGTGKKITLECSQTMGHDKMYWYQQDPGMELHLIHYSYGVNSTEKGDLSSESTVSRIRTEHFPLTLESARPSHTSQYLCASSPSRGTALEAFFGQGTRLTVV.